A selection of T cell receptor beta chains follows, all from one sample in a study of metastatic and nonmetastatic thyroid tumors. TCRdb recomputed clones from the PCR reads via MiXCR. The data hold roughly 45,000 clones, with under 4% observed a single time. The specimen was blood. Receptor source: a female donor with papillary thyroid cancer or a benign thyroid nodule (not recorded which). Some clones in this sample may be carry-over from other donors' samples. The CDR3 runs from the conserved cysteine through the conserved F or W. A D gene is named only where the DNA matches it firmly. Part of the rows lack a size; the others show once, few, many or a class for expanded clones.

v_call,d_call,j_call,clone_size,cdr3_nt,cdr3_aa
TRBV6-1,TRBD2,TRBJ2-1,many,TGTGCCAGCAGTTACCCCCCGGGGTTAGGTACTAGCGGGAGGGTTGAGCAGTTCTTC,CASSYPPGLGTSGRVEQFF
TRBV6-1,TRBD2,TRBJ2-3,few,TGTGCCAGCACTGGACTAGTAAGCACAGATACGCAGTATTTT,CASTGLVSTDTQYF
TRBV10-3,NA,TRBJ1-1,many,TGTGCCATCAGCGACGAGGACGGTTTGAACACTGAAGCTTTCTTT,CAISDEDGLNTEAFF
TRBV12-3/TRBV12-4,NA,TRBJ1-2,few,TGTGCCAGCAGTTTGCAGGGGACTATCTATGGCTACACCTTC,CASSLQGTIYGYTF
TRBV11-3,NA,TRBJ1-1,NA,TGTGCCAGCAGCCCTCCGGGGTTTTATACTGAAGCTTTCTTT,CASSPPGFYTEAFF
TRBV19,NA,TRBJ1-5,many,TGTGCCAGTAGCTCATCTGAGGGGAGGCAGCCCCAGCATTTT,CASSSSEGRQPQHF
TRBV5-4,NA,TRBJ1-3,many,TGTGCCAGCAGCTTCGGTACAGATGGAAACACCATATATTTT,CASSFGTDGNTIYF
TRBV2,NA,TRBJ1-4,many,TGTGCCAGCAGCTGGACCGCTGATAATGAAAAACTGTTTTTT,CASSWTADNEKLFF
TRBV5-6,NA,TRBJ1-3,few,TGTGCCAGCAGCTCGAGGGGAGAGGCGCTCTCTGGAAACACCATATATTTT,CASSSRGEALSGNTIYF
TRBV27,TRBD2,TRBJ2-1,medium-sized,TGTGCCAGCCGAGATTCGAGCGGGAGGGCCGAAAATGAGCAGTTCTTC,CASRDSSGRAENEQFF
TRBV30,NA,TRBJ2-7,many,TGTGCCTGGAGTGTACTCCGACAGAACTACGAGCAGTACTTC,CAWSVLRQNYEQYF
TRBV12-3/TRBV12-4,NA,TRBJ2-1,NA,TGTGCCAGCAGTGCGTTGTTTGGCTCCTACAATGAGCAGTTCTTC,CASSALFGSYNEQFF
TRBV20-1,NA,TRBJ2-7,medium-sized,TGCAGTGCTAGACCCCTTTCCCGGGACACCTACGAGCAGTACTTC,CSARPLSRDTYEQYF
TRBV5-1,TRBD2,TRBJ2-7,many,TGCGCCAGCACCTCGGGGCTAGCGGGACACGAGCAGTACTTC,CASTSGLAGHEQYF
TRBV19,NA,TRBJ2-7,many,TGTGCCAGTACCCGGCAGGGGGGTAGCTACGAGCAGTACTTC,CASTRQGGSYEQYF
TRBV6-5,NA,TRBJ2-7,many,TGTGCCAGCAGTTACTGGGGGGACAGATCTTACGAGCAGTACTTC,CASSYWGDRSYEQYF
TRBV4-1,NA,TRBJ1-5,many,TGCGCCAGCAGCCAATATGCTTGGAGCCAGGGTGACCAGCCCCAGCATTTT,CASSQYAWSQGDQPQHF
TRBV6-1,TRBD1,TRBJ1-1,many,TGTGCCAGCCTTAGTAGACAGGGTAAATCCGAAGCTTTCTTT,CASLSRQGKSEAFF
TRBV20-1,NA,TRBJ1-2,NA,TGCAGTGCGCGAAACCCCACGGGGGTTAGCTATGGCTACACCTTC,CSARNPTGVSYGYTF
TRBV6-1,NA,TRBJ1-1,few,TGTGCCAGCAGTGACCAGACGAACACTGAAGCTTTCTTT,CASSDQTNTEAFF
TRBV7-2,NA,TRBJ2-1,NA,TGTGCCAGCAGCTTAGCGGGAGTAGGCAATGAGCAGTTCTTC,CASSLAGVGNEQFF
TRBV5-5,NA,TRBJ2-7,many,TGTGCCAGCAGCTTTGACCGAGGTCGGGGCTACGAGCAGTACTTC,CASSFDRGRGYEQYF
TRBV24-1,NA,TRBJ2-2,many,TGTGCCACCAGGGGTACCGGGGAGCTGTTTTTT,CATRGTGELFF
TRBV7-8,TRBD1,TRBJ2-5,few,TGTGCCAGCAGCAACAGGGGGTCACGGGAGACCCAGTACTTC,CASSNRGSRETQYF
TRBV20-1,NA,TRBJ2-7,NA,TGCAGTGTTTGGCGGGCGATTACCTACGAGCAGTACTTC,CSVWRAITYEQYF
TRBV6-2/TRBV6-3,TRBD1,TRBJ1-2,NA,TGTGCCAGCAGTATTGCCACAGGGGGTGGCTACACCTTC,CASSIATGGGYTF
TRBV6-1,NA,TRBJ1-4,few,TGTGCCAGCAGCCGCGACAGGGAAAAACTGTTTTTT,CASSRDREKLFF
TRBV19,TRBD1,TRBJ2-2,few,TGTGCCAGTAGTATCCTCACAGGGGTGAACACCGGGGAGCTGTTTTTT,CASSILTGVNTGELFF
TRBV2,NA,TRBJ1-2,many,TGTGCCAGCAGTGAATCGGGCAGGACCTATGGCTACACCTTC,CASSESGRTYGYTF
TRBV27,TRBD1,TRBJ2-5,few,TGTGCCAGCAGTTTGGACAGGAAAGAGACCCAGTACTTC,CASSLDRKETQYF
TRBV27,NA,TRBJ2-3,few,TGTGCCAGCAGTTTACGGCTTAGCACAGATACGCAGTATTTT,CASSLRLSTDTQYF
TRBV6-1,NA,TRBJ2-3,NA,TGTGCCAGCAGTGATGGCCACGGAACAGATACGCAGTATTTT,CASSDGHGTDTQYF
TRBV12-3/TRBV12-4,NA,TRBJ2-1,NA,TGTGCCAGCGGGGTGAGGGCGGGTAACAATGAGCAGTTCTTC,CASGVRAGNNEQFF
TRBV27,TRBD1,TRBJ2-2,many,TGTGCCAGCAAAGGGGACAGGGTGACCGGGGAGCTGTTTTTT,CASKGDRVTGELFF
TRBV10-2,NA,TRBJ2-1,many,TGCGCCAGCAGACCGGGACCGGGATTGGGTGAGCAGTTCTTC,CASRPGPGLGEQFF
TRBV20-1,TRBD1,TRBJ2-7,NA,TGCAGTGCCCTCCGGGACAGGGTTTCCTACGAGCAGTACTTC,CSALRDRVSYEQYF
TRBV7-9,NA,TRBJ2-7,many,TGTGCCAGCAGCCTCGGGAGTAGGGACGAGCAGTACTTC,CASSLGSRDEQYF
TRBV6-1,TRBD1,TRBJ1-5,NA,TGTGCCAGCAGTGAAGCCGGGACAGGGGCTCAGCCCCAGCATTTT,CASSEAGTGAQPQHF
TRBV13,TRBD2,TRBJ2-7,many,TGTGCCAGCAGCCCCACCGGGACTAGCGGGAGGCCGGAATACGAGCAGTACTTC,CASSPTGTSGRPEYEQYF